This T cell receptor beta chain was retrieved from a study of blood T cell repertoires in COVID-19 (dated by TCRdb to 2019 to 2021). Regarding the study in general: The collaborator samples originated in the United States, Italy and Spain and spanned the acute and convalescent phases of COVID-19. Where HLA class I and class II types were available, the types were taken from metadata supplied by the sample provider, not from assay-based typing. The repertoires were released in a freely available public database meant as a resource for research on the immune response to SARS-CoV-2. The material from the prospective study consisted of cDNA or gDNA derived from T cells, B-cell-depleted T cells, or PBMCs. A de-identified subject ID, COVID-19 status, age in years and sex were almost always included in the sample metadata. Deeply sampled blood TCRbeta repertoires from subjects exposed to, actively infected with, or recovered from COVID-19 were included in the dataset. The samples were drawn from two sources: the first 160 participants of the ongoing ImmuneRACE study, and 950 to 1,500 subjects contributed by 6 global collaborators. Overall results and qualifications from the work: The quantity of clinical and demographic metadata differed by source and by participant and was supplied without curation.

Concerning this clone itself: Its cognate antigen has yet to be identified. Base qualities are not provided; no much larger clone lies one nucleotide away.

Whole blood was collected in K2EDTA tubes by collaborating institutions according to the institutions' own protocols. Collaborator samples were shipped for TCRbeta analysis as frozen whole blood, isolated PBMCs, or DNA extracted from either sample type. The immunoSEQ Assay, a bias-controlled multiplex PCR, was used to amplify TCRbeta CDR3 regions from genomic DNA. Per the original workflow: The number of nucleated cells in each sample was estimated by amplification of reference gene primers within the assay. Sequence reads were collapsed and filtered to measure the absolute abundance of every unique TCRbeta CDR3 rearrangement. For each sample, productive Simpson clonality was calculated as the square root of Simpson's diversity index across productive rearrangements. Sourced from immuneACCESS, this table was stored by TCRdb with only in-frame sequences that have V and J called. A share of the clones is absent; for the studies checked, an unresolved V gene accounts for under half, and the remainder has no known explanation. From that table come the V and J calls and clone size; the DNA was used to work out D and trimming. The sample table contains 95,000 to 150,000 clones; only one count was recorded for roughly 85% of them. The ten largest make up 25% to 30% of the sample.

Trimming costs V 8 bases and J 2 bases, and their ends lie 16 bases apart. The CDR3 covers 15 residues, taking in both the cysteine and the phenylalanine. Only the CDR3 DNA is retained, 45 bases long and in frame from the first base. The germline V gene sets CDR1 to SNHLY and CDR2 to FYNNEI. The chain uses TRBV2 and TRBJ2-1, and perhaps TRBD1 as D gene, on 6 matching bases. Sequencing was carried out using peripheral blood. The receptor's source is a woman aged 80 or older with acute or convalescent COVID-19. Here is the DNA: TGTGCCAGCTCTCACGGGACACTCACCTACAATGAGCAGTTCTTC. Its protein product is CASSHGTLTYNEQFF.